This passage covers 24 T cell receptor beta chains from one sample sequenced in a study of cytotoxic CD8 clonotypes in ibrutinib-treated CLL. Only in-frame clones appear in the TCRdb table, and some are missing; sequencing was by immunoSEQ multiplex PCR. Among about 180,000 clones listed, 84% were seen once. Source: PBMCs, taken after 24 months of ibrutinib treatment. These receptor sequences come from a human donor with chronic lymphocytic leukemia.

The V and J genes are TRBV6-5 and TRBJ2-7; D unresolved. CDR3 length equals 15 residues. V lost 0 bases to trimming and J lost 5 bases, with 14 bases between them. Germline-derived CDR1 and CDR2 are MNHEY and SVGAGI. The CDR3 sequence: CASSYSMGTGNEQYF. The CDR3 DNA is TGTGCCAGCAGTTACTCGATGGGTACCGGAAACGAGCAGTACTTC.

A few counts support this clone. The rearrangement joins TRBV6-5 to TRBJ2-6; maybe TRBD2 (5 bases). With 2 bases removed from V and 4 bases from J, the gap between germline ends came to 12 bases. The CDR3 covers 16 residues. Per the germline V gene, CDR1 is MNHEY and CDR2 is SVGAGI. CDR3 sequence reads: CASSYVRGSGANVLTF. CDR3 DNA: TGTGCCAGCAGTTACGTTCGAGGGTCAGGGGCCAACGTCCTGACTTTC.

This chain links TRBV6-5 with TRBJ1-1, with a possible D match to TRBD1 (5 bases). The CDR3 length is 15 residues. The germline V and J ends were trimmed by 6 bases and 1 base, with 15 bases remaining between them. From germline, CDR1 is MNHEY and CDR2 SVGAGI. CDR3 coding DNA: TGTGCCAGCAGGTTCTCCACCCAGGGGAACACTGAAGCTTTCTTT. It is translated as CASRFSTQGNTEAFF.

The chain uses TRBV7-9 and TRBJ2-1, with D possibly being TRBD1 (7 bases). The CDR3 is 14 amino acids. In germline, CDR1 is SEHNR, CDR2 FQNEAQ (reference sequence). The V gene lost 4 bases and the J gene lost 12 bases, with 19 bases spanning the gap. CDR3 bases: TGTGCCAGCAGCTCCACAGGGGCCGGGGGCAGGCAGTTCTTC. It is translated as CASSSTGAGGRQFF.

A few counts support this clone. The chain combines TRBV2 with TRBJ2-2; D perhaps matches TRBD1 (6 bases). Germline CDR1 is SNHLY and CDR2 is FYNNEI. This CDR3 has 16 amino acids. V lost 5 bases to trimming and J lost 0 bases, with 13 bases between them. This chain's CDR3 is CASSWRTASNTGELFF. DNA for the CDR3: TGTGCCAGCAGTTGGAGGACAGCTTCGAACACCGGGGAGCTGTTTTTT. The full variable domain, with the rest looked up from reference TRBV2 and TRBJ2-2, is EPEVTQTPSHQVTQMGQEVILRCVPISNHLYFYWYRQILGQKVEFLVSFYNNEISEKSEIFDDQFSVERPDGSNFTLKIRSTKLEDSAMYFCASSWRTASNTGELFFGEGSRLTVL.

The V and J genes are TRBV27 and TRBJ1-2, with 9 nucleotides matching TRBD1. J gave up 3 bases and V 5 bases, and 10 bases lay outside the gene matches. CDR1 is MNHEY and CDR2 is SMNVEV in the germline V gene (reference sequence). The length of the CDR3 is 16 residues. The CDR3 here is CASSPLGTGKYYGYTF. The CDR3 region has the DNA TGTGCCAGCAGTCCCTTAGGGACAGGGAAATACTATGGCTACACCTTC.

The chain has TRBV5-5 and TRBJ1-2; unclear D gene. V gave up 3 bases and J gave up 5 bases, with 8 bases separating them. CDR1 SGHKS and CDR2 YYEKEE come from the germline V gene (reference sequence). The CDR3 is made up of 12 amino acids. The CDR3 region has the DNA TGTGCCAGCAGCTACGACCATTATGGCTACACCTTC. Its translation is CASSYDHYGYTF.

The chain couples TRBV2 to TRBJ2-5; 7 nucleotides match TRBD2. This CDR3 contains 16 residues. Germline CDR1 is SNHLY and CDR2 is FYNNEI. V trimming: 4 bases; J trimming: 0 bases; junction bases outside the gene matches: 8. The DNA of the CDR3 is TGTGCCAGCAGTGGGGCCGGGAGGAGACACCAAGAGACCCAGTACTTC. Amino acids: CASSGAGRRHQETQYF.

The V and J genes are TRBV30 and TRBJ1-5; D is uncertain. V gave up 3 bases and J gave up 1 base, with 10 bases separating them. The CDR3 contains 14 residues. CDR1 is GTSNPN, CDR2 SVGIG, per germline (reference sequence). The CDR3 loop is CAWSPGLSNQPQHF. The DNA of the CDR3 is TGTGCCTGGAGCCCGGGTTTGAGCAATCAGCCCCAGCATTTT. The full variable domain, with the rest looked up from reference TRBV30 and TRBJ1-5, is SQTIHQWPATLVQPVGSPLSLECTVEGTSNPNLYWYRQAAGRGLQLLFYSVGIGQISSEVPQNLSASRPQDRQFILSSKKLLLSDSGFYLCAWSPGLSNQPQHFGDGTRLSIL.

The chain joins TRBV6-6 to TRBJ2-7; D perhaps matches TRBD1 (6 bases). Germline V lookup: CDR1 MNHNY, CDR2 SVGAGI (reference sequence). CDR3 length equals 13 residues. Trimming removed 7 bases from V and 1 base from J, with 11 bases in between. CDR3 DNA sequence: TGTGCCAGCATCCGGGACACTTCCTACGAGCAGTACTTC. It translates to CASIRDTSYEQYF.

V gene TRBV15 combines with J gene TRBJ2-3; D might be TRBD2 (5 bases). The CDR3 contains 17 residues. The germline V gene has CDR1 LNHNV and CDR2 YYDKDF (reference sequence). V lost 0 bases, J lost 6 bases, and 19 bases lay in between. CDR3 in DNA: TGTGCCACCAGCAGAGATTTCTATATGGGGAGTTCGGATACGCAGTATTTT. It codes for CATSRDFYMGSSDTQYF.

The sample holds one count of this clone. V is TRBV7-2 and J is TRBJ1-5; TRBD1 agrees at 7 bases. The V gene end was trimmed by 3 bases and the J gene end by 2 bases; junction bases not matched to a gene: 1. The CDR3 runs to 14 residues. Germline-derived CDR1 and CDR2 are SGHTA and FQGNSA. This chain's CDR3 is CASSFQGGNQPQHF. The CDR3 nucleotides read TGTGCCAGCAGCTTCCAGGGGGGCAATCAGCCCCAGCATTTT.

This chain uses TRBV27 with TRBJ1-1; TRBD1 matches 7 bases. The germline V gene has CDR1 MNHEY and CDR2 SMNVEV (reference sequence). The CDR3 runs to 15 residues. V dropped 6 bases and J dropped 0; count of bases not matched to a gene: 7. The CDR3 sequence is CASRQPGQMNTEAFF. The CDR3 coding sequence is TGTGCCAGCAGACAACCGGGACAGATGAACACTGAAGCTTTCTTT.

This clone appeared once. The rearrangement links TRBV6-6 to TRBJ1-2, with TRBD1 matching over 12 bases. Germline assignment: CDR1 MNHNY and CDR2 SVGAGI (reference sequence). This CDR3 spans 16 amino acids. After removal of 9 bases from V and 7 bases from J, the junction contained 15 bases not matched to a gene. CDR3 residues: CASIMSTGTGGVGYTF. For the CDR3, the DNA is TGTGCCAGTATAATGTCAACCGGGACAGGGGGCGTTGGCTACACCTTC.

This chain connects TRBV7-6 to TRBJ2-5, with 7 bases lining up with TRBD1. The CDR3 runs 15 residues. V lost 5 bases, J lost 2 bases, and 8 bases stayed unmatched. Germline-derived CDR1 and CDR2 are SGHVS and FNYEAQ. CDR3 amino acids: CASSPRQGGQETQYF. CDR3 sequence (DNA): TGTGCCAGCAGCCCGCGACAGGGTGGACAAGAGACCCAGTACTTC.

The chain employs TRBV11-3 and TRBJ2-7; 9 nucleotides agree with TRBD1. The CDR3 runs 15 residues. Germline V lookup: CDR1 SGHNT, CDR2 YENEEA. Trimming took 5 bases from V and 2 from J; bases not matched to a gene: 7. The CDR3 nucleotides are TGTGCCAGCAGCACCCCGGGACAGGGAGCCTACGAGCAGTACTTC. Its translation: CASSTPGQGAYEQYF.

The chain has TRBV19 and TRBJ1-2; a weak D match, TRBD1 (6 bases). V lost 6 bases and J 2 bases, leaving 13 bases between the germline ends. Germline V gene lookup returns CDR1 LNHDA and CDR2 SQIVND (reference sequence). CDR3 length: 14 amino acids. In DNA, the CDR3 is TGTGCCAGTAGAGAGGGGGGGTTGAACTATGGCTACACCTTC. This codes for CASREGGLNYGYTF.

The rearrangement links TRBV19 to TRBJ1-2; possibly TRBD1 for D (5 bases). The CDR3 extends over 14 amino acids. Trimming shortened V by 4 bases and J by 4 bases, and 13 bases separated the two germline ends. Germline values: CDR1 LNHDA, CDR2 SQIVND (reference sequence). CDR3 residues: CASSNWGVGYGYTF. The CDR3 nucleotides are TGTGCCAGTAGTAACTGGGGCGTGGGCTATGGCTACACCTTC.

This chain joins TRBV6-1 and TRBJ1-1, with 11 positions matching TRBD1. Germline trimming cut 10 bases from V and 4 bases from J; bases unmatched to any gene: 8. This CDR3 comprises 14 residues. The germline CDR1 and CDR2 sequences are MNHNS and SASEGT. For the CDR3, the DNA is TGTGCCATTCAGGACAGGGGGCTGTCCACTGAAGCTTTCTTT. Residues: CAIQDRGLSTEAFF.

The V and J genes are TRBV6-5 and TRBJ2-1; TRBD2 is a possible D gene (6 bases). The ends were cut back, 7 bases at V and 10 bases at J, with 14 bases in the middle. Germline CDR1 is MNHEY and CDR2 is SVGAGI. This CDR3 is built from 12 residues. CDR3: CASTPGRGEQFF. In nucleotides, the CDR3 is TGTGCCAGCACCCCGGGGCGGGGCGAGCAGTTCTTC.

The chain carries TRBV28 and TRBJ2-7, with 8 bases lining up with TRBD1. The germline V gene has CDR1 MDHEN and CDR2 SYDVKM. The CDR3 is 15 amino acids. The V gene end was trimmed by 6 bases and the J gene end by 7 bases; junction bases not matched to a gene: 14. CDR3 bases: TGTGCCAGCAGGCAAACACGACAGGGGATTAGAGAGCAGTACTTC. Translated, it gives CASRQTRQGIREQYF.

This chain connects TRBV11-3 to TRBJ2-1; D possibly matches TRBD1 or TRBD2 (5 bases each). The germline V gene encodes CDR1 SGHNT and CDR2 YENEEA. V dropped 2 bases and J dropped 6 bases, with 11 bases sitting between them. This CDR3 has 14 residues. This CDR3 is CASSLTKGTNEQFF. CDR3 bases: TGTGCCAGCAGCTTAACTAAGGGGACCAATGAGCAGTTCTTC. The full variable domain, with the rest looked up from reference TRBV11-3 and TRBJ2-1, is EAGVVQSPRYKIIEKKQPVAFWCNPISGHNTLYWYLQNLGQGPELLIRYENEEAVDDSQLPKDRFSAERLKGVDSTLKIQPAELGDSAVYLCASSLTKGTNEQFFGPGTRLTVL.

A few counts support this clone. V usage is TRBV5-5 and J usage is TRBJ1-4; D is undetermined. CDR1 is SGHKS and CDR2 is YYEKEE in the germline V gene (reference sequence). V lost 5 bases and J 10 bases, leaving 18 bases between the germline ends. The CDR3 is made up of 14 amino acids. Here the CDR3 reads CASSSDSHSGKLFF. For the CDR3, the DNA is TGTGCCAGCAGTTCAGATTCTCACTCGGGAAAACTGTTTTTT. Complete variable domain (other parts from reference TRBV5-5 and TRBJ1-4): DAGVTQSPTHLIKTRGQQVTLRCSPISGHKSVSWYQQVLGQGPQFIFQYYEKEERGRGNFPDRFSARQFPNYSSELNVNALLLGDSALYLCASSSDSHSGKLFFGSGTQLSVL.

This chain joins TRBV18 and TRBJ1-4; D gene unclear. There are 14 residues in the CDR3. Trimming removed 3 bases from V and 6 bases from J, with 11 bases in between. Germline values: CDR1 KGHSH, CDR2 LQKENI. The CDR3 DNA follows: TGTGCCAGCTCACCCGCTCAACCAGATGAAAAACTGTTTTTT. It translates to CASSPAQPDEKLFF.